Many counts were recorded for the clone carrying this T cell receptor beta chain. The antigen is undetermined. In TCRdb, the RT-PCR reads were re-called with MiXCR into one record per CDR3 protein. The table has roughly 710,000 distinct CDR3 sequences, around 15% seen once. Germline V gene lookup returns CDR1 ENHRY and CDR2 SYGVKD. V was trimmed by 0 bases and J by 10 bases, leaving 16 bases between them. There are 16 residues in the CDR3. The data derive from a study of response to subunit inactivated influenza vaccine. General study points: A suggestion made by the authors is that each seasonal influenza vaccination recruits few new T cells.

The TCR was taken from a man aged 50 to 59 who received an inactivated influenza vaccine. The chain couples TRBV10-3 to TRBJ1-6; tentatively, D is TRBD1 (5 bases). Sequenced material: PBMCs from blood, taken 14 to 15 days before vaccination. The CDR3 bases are TGTGCCATCAGTGAGTCGGCAGGGCGGGACCTATCACCCCTCCACTTT. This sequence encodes CAISESAGRDLSPLHF.